The next 28 T cell receptor beta chains were all read from a single sample in a study of cytomegalovirus exposure and HLA in healthy donors. Using immunoSEQ multiplex PCR, the repertoire was profiled, and TCRdb retains in-frame clones only, with some absent. The table shows 150,000 or so clones, with about 86% occurring only once. The sequenced sample consisted of PBMCs. Receptors were obtained from a human donor in good health.

CDR3 coding DNA: TGTGCCAGCAGTGCCTCGGTCTCCTACGAGCAGTACTTC. Translation: CASSASVSYEQYF. The chain carries TRBV2 and TRBJ2-7; D unclear. The V gene lost 4 bases and the J gene lost 0 bases, with 7 bases spanning the gap. In germline, CDR1 is SNHLY, CDR2 FYNNEI. This CDR3 contains 13 residues.

Of note for this clone: This same CDR3 is encoded by further DNA sequences in the sample. V usage is TRBV5-1 and J usage is TRBJ2-3; TRBD2 agrees at 8 bases. This CDR3 contains 14 residues. Germline V gives CDR1 SGHRS, CDR2 YFSETQ. Trimming removed 0 bases from V and 3 bases from J; junction bases left unmatched: 0. Here the CDR3 DNA reads TGCGCCAGCAGCTTGGCTAGCGGGACAGATACGCAGTATTTT. As protein: CASSLASGTDTQYF.

The rearrangement joins TRBV28 to TRBJ2-7; TRBD2 matches at 8 bases. Looked up from germline, CDR1 is MDHEN and CDR2 is SYDVKM. The CDR3 length is 14 residues. Unmatched junction bases numbered 8, after V lost 7 bases and J lost 3 bases. The CDR3 is CASTTRGGNYEQYF. The CDR3 DNA sequence: TGTGCCAGCACCACTCGGGGGGGGAACTACGAGCAGTACTTC.

The V and J genes are TRBV5-6 and TRBJ1-6; D call uncertain. The germline V and J ends were trimmed by 1 base and 4 bases, with 6 bases remaining between them. Germline assignment: CDR1 SGHDT and CDR2 YYEEEE. This CDR3 has 14 amino acids. DNA for the CDR3: TGTGCCAGCAGCTTGCGGGGATATAATTCACCCCTCCACTTT. It codes for CASSLRGYNSPLHF. Combining the CDR3 with reference TRBV5-6 and TRBJ1-6 gives the whole variable domain DAGVTQSPTHLIKTRGQQVTLRCSPKSGHDTVSWYQQALGQGPQFIFQYYEEEERQRGNFPDRFSGHQFPNYSSELNVNALLLGDSALYLCASSLRGYNSPLHFGNGTRLTVT.

A few counts support this clone. J is TRBJ1-2 and V is TRBV2; maybe TRBD1 (6 bases). CDR1 is SNHLY and CDR2 is FYNNEI in the germline V gene. V was clipped by 2 bases and J by 5 bases, with 15 bases between them. This CDR3 has 15 amino acids. This chain's CDR3 is CASSELTGWNYGYTF. Here the CDR3 DNA reads TGTGCCAGCAGTGAACTAACAGGGTGGAATTATGGCTACACCTTC.

CDR3 coding DNA: TGTGCCAGCAGTCGACCCGGGACAGGGAAGGGGACCCAGTACTTC. Its translation: CASSRPGTGKGTQYF. V gene TRBV2 combines with J gene TRBJ2-5; 9 nucleotides align to TRBD1. V shed 5 bases and J 7 bases; nucleotides not matched to a gene: 11. The CDR3 consists of 15 residues. The germline V gene encodes CDR1 SNHLY and CDR2 FYNNEI.

The gene calls are TRBV6-1 and TRBJ1-2; a weak D match, TRBD1 (5 bases). Germline CDR1 reads MNHNS; CDR2 reads SASEGT. The V gene lost 2 bases and the J gene lost 7 bases, with 14 bases spanning the gap. The CDR3 length is 14 residues. CDR3 nucleotides: TGTGCCAGCAGTGAACGCGGGAGGGGTGGTGGCTACACCTTC. Translating it yields CASSERGRGGGYTF.

The genes are TRBV5-6 and TRBJ2-2; 8 bases are shared with TRBD1. The CDR3 covers 17 residues. Germline-derived CDR1 and CDR2 are SGHDT and YYEEEE. The V segment lost 0 bases and the J segment 4 bases; nucleotides outside the gene matches: 8. CDR3 nucleotides: TGTGCCAGCAGCTTGGTCTCAGGGGGCTTCCTCACCGGGGAGCTGTTTTTT. Its translation: CASSLVSGGFLTGELFF. Looking up the rest from reference TRBV5-6 and TRBJ2-2 gives the full variable domain: DAGVTQSPTHLIKTRGQQVTLRCSPKSGHDTVSWYQQALGQGPQFIFQYYEEEERQRGNFPDRFSGHQFPNYSSELNVNALLLGDSALYLCASSLVSGGFLTGELFFGEGSRLTVL.

The rearrangement links TRBV7-3 to TRBJ1-1; unclear D gene. Germline CDR1 reads SGHTA; CDR2 reads FQGTGA. The V and J ends lost 1 base and 2 bases respectively, with 20 bases between them. The CDR3 is 18 residues long. Written as DNA, the CDR3 is TGTGCCAGCAGCTTAATTGGGTGGGAAGAGGGCTCCAACACTGAAGCTTTCTTT. This encodes CASSLIGWEEGSNTEAFF.

This chain joins TRBV6-1 and TRBJ1-1, with 12 bases matching TRBD1. CDR1 is MNHNS and CDR2 is SASEGT in the germline V gene. The CDR3 is 15 amino acids. V was pared by 4 bases and J by 7 bases, with 7 bases of the junction left unmatched. In DNA form, the CDR3 reads TGTGCCAGCAGTGGTGGGGACAGGGGGCCTAGTGAAGCTTTCTTT. Its translation is CASSGGDRGPSEAFF.

The chain carries TRBV2 and TRBJ1-2; the match to TRBD1 covers 9 bases. The ends lost 6 bases at V and 2 bases at J; junction bases unmatched: 4. CDR3 length: 14 amino acids. Germline-derived CDR1 and CDR2 are SNHLY and FYNNEI. This CDR3 is CASSWTGANYGYTF. The DNA of the CDR3 is TGTGCCAGCAGCTGGACAGGGGCGAACTATGGCTACACCTTC.

The chain couples TRBV18 to TRBJ1-1; a possible D gene is TRBD1 (6 bases). With 5 bases removed from V and 2 bases from J, the gap between germline ends came to 9 bases. CDR1 KGHSH and CDR2 LQKENI come from the germline V gene. There are 13 residues in the CDR3. The CDR3 loop is CASSVGGNTEAFF. CDR3 bases: TGTGCCAGCTCAGTAGGGGGTAACACTGAAGCTTTCTTT.

Notes on this clone: The junction departs from the called germline gene at one end, perhaps through a read error. The chain joins TRBV6-5 to TRBJ1-1; D might be TRBD1 (6 bases). CDR3 size: 15 residues. The germline CDR1 and CDR2 sequences are MNHEY and SVGAGI. CDR3 in amino acids: CASSYSQGRNTEAFF. DNA for the CDR3: TGTGCCAGCAGCTACTCACAGGGCCGGAACACTGAAGCTTTCTTT.

This clone was detected only once. J is TRBJ2-1 and V is TRBV5-1, with 14 bases aligning to TRBD2. CDR3 size: 18 residues. V was pared by 0 bases and J by 6 bases, with 8 bases of the junction left unmatched. In germline, CDR1 is SGHRS, CDR2 YFSETQ. Here the CDR3 reads CASSLAGTSGGGANEQFF. Here the CDR3 DNA reads TGCGCCAGCAGCTTGGCCGGGACTAGCGGGGGTGGGGCCAATGAGCAGTTCTTC.

This rearrangement joins TRBV2 to TRBJ1-1; D perhaps matches TRBD1 (5 bases). From germline, CDR1 is SNHLY and CDR2 FYNNEI. The CDR3 runs 14 residues. V was trimmed by 3 bases and J by 0 bases, leaving 8 bases between them. CDR3 nucleotide sequence: TGTGCCAGCAGTGACCAGGGTATGAACACTGAAGCTTTCTTT. Translated: CASSDQGMNTEAFF.

This rearrangement joins TRBV28 to TRBJ2-7; D is possibly TRBD1 (5 bases). Germline assignment: CDR1 MDHEN and CDR2 SYDVKM. The CDR3 consists of 12 residues. V lost 10 bases and J lost 2, with 12 bases in between. CDR3 region: CATQGSAYEQYF. CDR3 DNA sequence: TGTGCCACCCAGGGTTCCGCCTACGAGCAGTACTTC.

V usage is TRBV29-1 and J usage is TRBJ2-1; the match to TRBD2 covers 9 bases. From germline, CDR1 is SQVTM and CDR2 ANQGSEA. Trimming took 7 bases from V and 3 from J; bases not matched to a gene: 7. This CDR3 is 14 amino acids long. The DNA for the CDR3 is TGCAGCGCGATTAGCGGGAGTAACTACAATGAGCAGTTCTTC. It yields the protein CSAISGSNYNEQFF.

The CDR3 DNA is TGTGCCAGCAGTATACAGAGCTCCTATAATTCACCCCTCCACTTT. This gives the protein CASSIQSSYNSPLHF. V gene TRBV2 combines with J gene TRBJ1-6; D unresolved. This CDR3 region has 15 residues. V gave up 5 bases and J gave up 0 bases, with 8 bases separating them. The V gene's germline CDR1 is SNHLY and CDR2 FYNNEI.

The chain uses TRBV27 and TRBJ2-5; D possibly corresponds to TRBD2 (6 bases). Trimming took off 2 bases at V and 5 bases at J, with 9 bases between the two ends. The V gene's germline CDR1 is MNHEY and CDR2 SMNVEV (reference sequence). CDR3 size: 13 residues. The CDR3 is CASSLGGTETQYF. CDR3 nucleotides: TGTGCCAGCAGTTTAGGGGGGACCGAGACCCAGTACTTC.

The chain joins TRBV7-9 to TRBJ1-2; D may be TRBD1 (5 bases). V was cut by 1 base and J by 3 bases, with 12 bases left in between. Germline V gene sequence: CDR1 SEHNR, CDR2 FQNEAQ (reference sequence). This CDR3 is 15 amino acids long. CDR3 nucleotide sequence: TGTGCCAGCAGCTTAGTGACGGGAGGGGACTATGGCTACACCTTC. It codes for CASSLVTGGDYGYTF.

This clone came up once. The V call is TRBV28, the J call TRBJ2-2; tentatively, D is TRBD1 (5 bases). The CDR3 has 16 amino acids. The germline gives CDR1 MDHEN, CDR2 SYDVKM. Between the trimmed V and J ends, which lost 7 bases and 1 base, there was a span of 16 bases. The CDR3 DNA reads as TGTGCCAGCAAGTCGTTCGCAGGGCGGAACACCGGGGAGCTGTTTTTT. It is translated as CASKSFAGRNTGELFF.

The chain combines TRBV5-4 with TRBJ2-1; 9 bases fit TRBD2. CDR3 size: 15 residues. After removal of 2 bases from V and 6 bases from J, the junction contained 6 bases not matched to a gene. Germline assignment: CDR1 SGHNT and CDR2 YYREEE (reference sequence). The CDR3 here is CASSLVAGESNEQFF. The CDR3 coding sequence is TGTGCCAGCAGCTTAGTAGCGGGGGAGTCCAATGAGCAGTTCTTC. Full variable domain (missing parts from reference TRBV5-4 and TRBJ2-1): ETGVTQSPTHLIKTRGQQVTLRCSSQSGHNTVSWYQQALGQGPQFIFQYYREEENGRGNFPPRFSGLQFPNYSSELNVNALELDDSALYLCASSLVAGESNEQFFGPGTRLTVL.

The chain couples TRBV19 to TRBJ1-5, with TRBD1 matching over 8 bases. V was pared by 4 bases and J by 3 bases, with 8 bases of the junction left unmatched. CDR3 length: 16 amino acids. Germline V gives CDR1 LNHDA, CDR2 SQIVND (reference sequence). In DNA form, the CDR3 reads TGTGCCAGTAGTAGAGGGAGACAGGGGCCCAATCAGCCCCAGCATTTT. Its protein is CASSRGRQGPNQPQHF.

The chain uses TRBV11-2 and TRBJ2-7, with TRBD1 matching over 8 bases. This CDR3 has 17 amino acids. The V segment lost 8 bases and the J segment 3 bases; nucleotides outside the gene matches: 18. Germline V gene data show CDR1 as SGHAT and CDR2 as FQNNGV. The CDR3 spells CASLAGRGRGFRYEQYF. The CDR3 coding sequence is TGTGCCAGCCTAGCCGGCAGGGGGCGAGGATTCCGCTACGAGCAGTACTTC.

V usage is TRBV29-1 and J usage is TRBJ2-2; TRBD1 agrees at 7 bases. The germline V gene encodes CDR1 SQVTM and CDR2 ANQGSEA. With 4 bases clipped from V and 3 bases from J, the junction kept 8 bases outside the gene matches. CDR3 length: 15 residues. CDR3 amino acids: CSVALGQVYTGELFF. CDR3 in DNA: TGCAGCGTTGCCCTAGGACAGGTTTACACCGGGGAGCTGTTTTTT.

This chain uses TRBV11-2 with TRBJ2-7; a weak D match, TRBD1 (5 bases). This CDR3 is 15 amino acids long. Trimming left V 0 bases short and J 2 bases short, with 11 bases between. CDR1 and CDR2 (germline): SGHAT, FQNNGV. The CDR3 DNA follows: TGTGCCAGCAGCTTAGAAGGGGTCCCTACCTACGAGCAGTACTTC. Translation gives CASSLEGVPTYEQYF. The full variable domain, its missing parts supplied by reference TRBV11-2 and TRBJ2-7, is EAGVAQSPRYKIIEKRQSVAFWCNPISGHATLYWYQQILGQGPKLLIQFQNNGVVDDSQLPKDRFSAERLKGVDSTLKIQPAKLEDSAVYLCASSLEGVPTYEQYFGPGTRLTVT.

The chain carries TRBV15 and TRBJ1-1; D not certain. This CDR3 is built from 13 residues. In germline, CDR1 is LNHNV, CDR2 YYDKDF (reference sequence). Trimming shortened V by 3 bases and J by 1 base, and 6 bases separated the two germline ends. In nucleotides, the CDR3 is TGTGCCACCAGCAGGGGAGGGAACACTGAAGCTTTCTTT. It encodes CATSRGGNTEAFF. Using reference TRBV15 and TRBJ1-1 for the parts outside the CDR3, the full variable domain is DAMVIQNPRYQVTQFGKPVTLSCSQTLNHNVMYWYQQKSSQAPKLLFHYYDKDFNNEADTPDNFQSRRPNTSFCFLDIRSPGLGDTAMYLCATSRGGNTEAFFGQGTRLTVV.

V is TRBV4-2 and J is TRBJ1-2, with D maybe TRBD1 (6 bases). This CDR3 is 14 amino acids long. Looked up from germline, CDR1 is LGHNA and CDR2 is YNFKEQ. The V end was cut by 0 bases, the J end by 8 bases, with 13 bases between. In DNA form, the CDR3 reads TGTGCCAGCAGCCAAGACAGGGGAGCTCACGGCTACACCTTC. Translation gives CASSQDRGAHGYTF.